This T cell receptor (beta chain) was sequenced for a study of T cell responses to AZD1222 COVID-19 vaccine. Whole-study findings and limits: Nearly half of spike-specific TCRs reportedly target unmutated variant regions. Females made up more of the donors, who were largely white British, and clonal diversity may have come out too low.

The CDR3 contains 14 residues. The V segment lost 2 bases and the J segment 3 bases; nucleotides outside the gene matches: 4. Per germline, CDR1 MNHEY and CDR2 SVGAGI. As for this clone: Antigen specificity is unknown.

Sequencing used immunoSEQ multiplex PCR; TCRdb keeps in-frame clones, though not all of them. The repertoire has 120,000 or so clones, 90% of them found once; the top ten carry 4% to 5.5%. V usage is TRBV6-5 and J usage is TRBJ2-7; 7 positions agree with TRBD1. The receptor comes from an adult in good health. Material: peripheral blood, obtained on day 0 of MenACWY control vaccination. The DNA for the CDR3 is TGTGCCAGCAGTTACGGTGGACAGGTCTACGAGCAGTACTTC. Residues: CASSYGGQVYEQYF.